This T cell receptor beta chain was documented in a study of blood T cells in healthy people across ages. For the study at large: Capture by template switching was about one barcoded beta molecule per two T cells.

CDR1 and CDR2 (germline): SGHAT, FQDESV (reference sequence). V gave up 5 bases and J gave up 4 bases; unmatched junction bases: 9. The CDR3 spans 15 residues. Findings of the study overall: Donor CMV status, an unknown factor, possibly confounded changes in expanded clonotypes.

A second PCR of about 6 to 11 cycles used a sample-barcoded 5' primer and a J-beta primer mix. TCRdb redid the calling of the 5' RACE reads with MiXCR, one entry per CDR3 protein. The table lists approximately 1,000,000 distinct CDR3 sequences, under 55% of them singletons. This clonotype was counted only a few times. No antigen is known for it. Extractions gave at least 5.5 micrograms of total RNA per sample. The sequence came from a woman aged 60 to 75 in good health. The V gene is TRBV11-1, the J gene TRBJ2-5; 8 nucleotides match TRBD2. The sample comprised blood. DNA for the CDR3: TGTGCCAGCAGCCCGACGGGGGGGCAACGAGAGACCCAGTACTTC. Protein sequence: CASSPTGGQRETQYF. Together with reference TRBV11-1 and TRBJ2-5, the CDR3 gives the full variable domain: EAEVAQSPRYKITEKSQAVAFWCDPISGHATLYWYRQILGQGPELLVQFQDESVVDDSQLPKDRFSAERLKGVDSTLKIQPAELGDSAMYLCASSPTGGQRETQYFGPGTRLLVL.